This T cell receptor beta chain was recorded in a study of cytomegalovirus exposure and HLA in healthy donors. About the research overall: Of roughly 400 genotyped donors, roughly 76% grouped in the Caucasian-associated ancestry cluster. Findings and caveats of the study: A reported reduction in N-insertions relative to the roughly 710-donor mean was seen in an Asian-associated ancestry cluster in a later analysis. The study flagged around 150 TCR beta chains as cytomegalovirus-associated.

Healthy people donating bone marrow made up the donors. This CDR3 comprises 15 residues. Germline V gene data show CDR1 as ENHRY and CDR2 as SYGVKD. Trimming shortened V by 10 bases and J by 0 bases, and 16 bases separated the two germline ends. PCR used 60 Vbeta primers and 13 Jbeta primers. The method was immunoSEQ multiplex PCR; TCRdb's version includes in-frame clones alone and lacks a portion of them. Of fewer than 200,000 clones listed, 73% are singletons. As to this clone: Its target is not known.

The V and J genes are TRBV10-3 and TRBJ1-5; D perhaps matches TRBD1 (6 bases). Sequenced: PBMCs. The receptor was isolated from a young woman in good health and CMV-seronegative. The CDR3 nucleotides read TGTGCCAGAGGACGGGACAACCATAGCAATCAGCCCCAGCATTTT. As protein: CARGRDNHSNQPQHF.